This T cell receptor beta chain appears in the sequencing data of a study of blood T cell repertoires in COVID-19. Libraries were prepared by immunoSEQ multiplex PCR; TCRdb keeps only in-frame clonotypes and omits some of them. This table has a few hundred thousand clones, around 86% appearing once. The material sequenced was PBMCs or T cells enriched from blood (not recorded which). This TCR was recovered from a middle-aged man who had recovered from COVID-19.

The CDR3 loop reads CASSYPRESNTQYF. Here the CDR3 DNA reads TGCGCCAGCAGCTACCCCCGGGAATCGAATACGCAGTATTTT. This sequence joins TRBV5-1 and TRBJ2-3, with D perhaps TRBD2 (5 bases). V lost 3 bases, J lost 7 bases, and 15 bases lay in between. Germline lookup yields CDR1 SGHRS and CDR2 YFSETQ. The CDR3 contains 14 residues.